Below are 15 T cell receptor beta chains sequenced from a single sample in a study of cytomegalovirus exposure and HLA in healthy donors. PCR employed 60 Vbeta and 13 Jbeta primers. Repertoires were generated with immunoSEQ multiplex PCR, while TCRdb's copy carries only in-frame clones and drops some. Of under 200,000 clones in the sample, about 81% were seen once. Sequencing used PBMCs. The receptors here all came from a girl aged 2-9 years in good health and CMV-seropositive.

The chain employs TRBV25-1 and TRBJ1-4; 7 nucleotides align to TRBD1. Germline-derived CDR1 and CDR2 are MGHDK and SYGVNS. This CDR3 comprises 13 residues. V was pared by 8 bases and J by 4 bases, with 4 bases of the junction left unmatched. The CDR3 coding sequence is TGTGCCAGCTCGGGACAGATTAATGAAAAACTGTTTTTT. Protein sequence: CASSGQINEKLFF.

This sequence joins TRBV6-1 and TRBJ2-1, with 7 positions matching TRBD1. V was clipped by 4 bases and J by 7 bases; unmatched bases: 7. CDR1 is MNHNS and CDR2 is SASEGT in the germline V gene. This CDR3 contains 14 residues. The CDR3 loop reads CASSVGQGENEQFF. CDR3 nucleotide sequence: TGTGCCAGCAGTGTGGGGCAGGGGGAAAATGAGCAGTTCTTC.

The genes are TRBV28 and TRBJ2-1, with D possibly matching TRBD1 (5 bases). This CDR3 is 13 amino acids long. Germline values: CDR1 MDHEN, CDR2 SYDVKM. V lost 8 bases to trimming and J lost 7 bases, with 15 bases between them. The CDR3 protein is CASVGAGRNEQFF. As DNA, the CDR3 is TGTGCCAGCGTTGGGGCAGGTAGGAATGAGCAGTTCTTC.

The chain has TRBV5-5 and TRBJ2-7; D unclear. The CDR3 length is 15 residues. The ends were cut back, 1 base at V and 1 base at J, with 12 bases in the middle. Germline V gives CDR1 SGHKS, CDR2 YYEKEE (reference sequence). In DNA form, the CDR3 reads TGTGCCAGCAGCTTGACCATTGGCGGATCCTACGAGCAGTACTTC. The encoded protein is CASSLTIGGSYEQYF.

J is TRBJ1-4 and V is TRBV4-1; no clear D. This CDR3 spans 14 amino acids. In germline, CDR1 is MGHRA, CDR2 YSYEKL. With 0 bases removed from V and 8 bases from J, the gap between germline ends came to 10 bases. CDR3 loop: CASSQDRVREKLFF. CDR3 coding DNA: TGCGCCAGCAGCCAAGATCGAGTTCGGGAAAAACTGTTTTTT.

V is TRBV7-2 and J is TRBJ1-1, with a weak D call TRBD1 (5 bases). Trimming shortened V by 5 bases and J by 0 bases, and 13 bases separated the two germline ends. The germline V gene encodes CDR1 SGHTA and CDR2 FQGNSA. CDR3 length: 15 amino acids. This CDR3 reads CASSLPPGMNTEAFF. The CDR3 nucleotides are TGTGCCAGCAGCCTCCCACCAGGGATGAACACTGAAGCTTTCTTT.

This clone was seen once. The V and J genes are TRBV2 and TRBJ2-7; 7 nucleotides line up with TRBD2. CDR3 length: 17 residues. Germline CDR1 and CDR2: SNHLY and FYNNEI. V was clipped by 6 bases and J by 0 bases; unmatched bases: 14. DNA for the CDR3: TGTGCCAGCAGCCCAACTCTAGGACTAGGAAACTCCTACGAGCAGTACTTC. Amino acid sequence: CASSPTLGLGNSYEQYF.

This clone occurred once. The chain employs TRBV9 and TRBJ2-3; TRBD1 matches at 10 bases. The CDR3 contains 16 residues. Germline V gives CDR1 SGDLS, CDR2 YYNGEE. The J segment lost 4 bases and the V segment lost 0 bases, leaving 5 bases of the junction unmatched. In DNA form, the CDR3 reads TGTGCCAGCAGCGTAGAAGGACAGGGGGGATCAGATACGCAGTATTTT. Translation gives CASSVEGQGGSDTQYF.

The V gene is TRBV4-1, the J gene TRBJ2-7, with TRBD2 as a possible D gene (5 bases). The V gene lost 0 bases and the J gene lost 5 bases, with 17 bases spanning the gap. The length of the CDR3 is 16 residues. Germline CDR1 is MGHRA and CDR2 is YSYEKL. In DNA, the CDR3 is TGCGCCAGCAGCCAAGAAGGAGGAGTGTGGTTTGACGAGCAGTACTTC. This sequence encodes CASSQEGGVWFDEQYF.

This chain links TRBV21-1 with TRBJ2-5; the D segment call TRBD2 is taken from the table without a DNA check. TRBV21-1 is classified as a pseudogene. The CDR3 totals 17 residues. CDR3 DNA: TGTGCCAGCAGCAAAGAGGCCGGGCTAGCGGGAGTGCAGACCCAGTACTTC. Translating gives CASSKEAGLAGVQTQYF.

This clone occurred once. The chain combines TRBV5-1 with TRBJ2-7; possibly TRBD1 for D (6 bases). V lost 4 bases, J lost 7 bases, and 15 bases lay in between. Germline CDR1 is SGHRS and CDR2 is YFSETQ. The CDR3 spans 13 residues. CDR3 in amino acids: CASSPGEGGEQYF. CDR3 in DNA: TGCGCCAGCAGCCCTGGGGAAGGGGGAGAGCAGTACTTC.

This CDR3 reads CASSPLPSGRGGYEQYF. CDR3 DNA sequence: TGCGCCAGCAGCCCCCTTCCTAGCGGGAGGGGGGGCTACGAGCAGTACTTC. The chain recombines TRBV4-1 with TRBJ2-5; 12 bases align to TRBD2. Gene TRBJ2-7 matches the end of the DNA better, so the J call may be wrong. CDR1 and CDR2 from the germline V gene are MGHRA and YSYEKL. The CDR3 sequence is 17 residues long.

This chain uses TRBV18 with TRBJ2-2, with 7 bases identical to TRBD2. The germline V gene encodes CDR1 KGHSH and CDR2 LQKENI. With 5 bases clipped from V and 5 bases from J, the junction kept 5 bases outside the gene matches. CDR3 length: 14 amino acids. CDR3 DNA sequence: TGTGCCAGCTCAGTGGGAGCGGGAACCGGGGAGCTGTTTTTT. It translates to CASSVGAGTGELFF.

Here the CDR3 reads CASSPPGSSSEQFF. In DNA, the CDR3 is TGCGCCAGCAGCCCTCCGGGGAGTAGTAGTGAGCAGTTCTTC. This rearrangement joins TRBV4-1 to TRBJ2-1, with D possibly matching TRBD2 (5 bases). Germline values: CDR1 MGHRA, CDR2 YSYEKL. V lost 4 bases and J lost 9, with 16 bases in between. The CDR3 length is 14 residues.

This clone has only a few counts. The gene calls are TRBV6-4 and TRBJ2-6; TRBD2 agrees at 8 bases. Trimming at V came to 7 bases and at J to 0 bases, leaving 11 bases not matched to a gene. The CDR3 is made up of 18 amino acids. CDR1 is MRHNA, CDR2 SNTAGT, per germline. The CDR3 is CASTYRSAGASGANVLTF. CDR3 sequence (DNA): TGTGCCAGCACCTATCGATCAGCGGGAGCCTCTGGGGCCAACGTCCTGACTTTC.